Below, 16 T cell receptor beta chains from the same sample are listed, as sequenced in a study of human T cells and chemical hapten exposure. TCRdb re-analysed the RACE reads in MiXCR, keeping a single row per CDR3 protein. The sample yields 60,000 to 75,000 distinct CDR3 sequences, approximately 7% seen once. Indicated time point: pre-sensitization, week 0. Treatment reported: therapeutic diphenylcyclopropenone sensitization with weekly scalp DPC. Material: whole blood, obtained in connection with sensitization to the hapten diphenylcyclopropenone (DPC). The receptor set was obtained from a woman under 40 with alopecia areata. Some clones in this sample may be carry-over from other donors' samples.

Only a few counts were recorded for this clonotype. The chain links TRBV7-9 to TRBJ1-4; maybe TRBD1 (5 bases). V dropped 4 bases and J dropped 10 bases, with 22 bases sitting between them. The CDR3 sequence is 16 residues long. Germline assignment: CDR1 SEHNR and CDR2 FQNEAQ (reference sequence). The CDR3 DNA reads TGTGCCAGCAGCTCTATAGAGAGGGGTGAAGCGCGAAAACTGTTTTTT. This encodes CASSSIERGEARKLFF.

This clonotype has at least ten counts. V usage is TRBV9 and J usage is TRBJ2-1; no firm D call. Germline loops: CDR1 SGDLS, CDR2 YYNGEE. The CDR3 spans 16 residues. V dropped 3 bases and J dropped 0 bases, with 13 bases sitting between them. The CDR3 sequence is CASSAYGSLSYNEQFF. The CDR3 nucleotides are TGTGCCAGCAGCGCCTATGGCAGCCTCTCCTACAATGAGCAGTTCTTC.

This clonotype was detected many times. This chain uses TRBV7-2 with TRBJ1-1, with 7 nucleotides matching TRBD1. The CDR3 loop spans 15 amino acids. V shed 4 bases, J shed 2 bases, and the junction held 7 bases outside the gene matches. The germline CDR1 and CDR2 sequences are SGHTA and FQGNSA. CDR3 sequence: CASSWYGQANTEAFF. The CDR3 DNA follows: TGTGCCAGCAGCTGGTACGGACAGGCCAACACTGAAGCTTTCTTT.

In its sample, this clonotype was seen a few times. The DNA for the CDR3 is TGTGCCAGCAGCCAAGGAGCAGGGTACAATCAGCCCCAGCATTTT. Residues: CASSQGAGYNQPQHF. The chain recombines TRBV7-9 with TRBJ1-5; D may be TRBD1 (5 bases). The V end lost 5 bases, the J end lost 3 bases, and 14 bases lay between the germline ends. The CDR3 is 15 residues long. Per germline, CDR1 SEHNR and CDR2 FQNEAQ (reference sequence).

This clonotype was seen at least ten times. This sequence joins TRBV12-3 or TRBV12-4 and TRBJ1-2; D ambiguous. Trimming left V 6 bases short and J 3 bases short, with 17 bases between. This CDR3 is built from 15 residues. CDR3 nucleotides: TGTGCCAGCAGCACGTTGAACCAATTCTACTATGGCTACACCTTC. It yields the protein CASSTLNQFYYGYTF.

This clonotype appeared many times. One junction end does not reproduce the germline sequence, and a read error may be involved. V usage is TRBV7-7 and J usage is TRBJ2-5, with D unclear. This CDR3 is built from 16 residues. Per germline, CDR1 SSHAT and CDR2 FNYEAQ (reference sequence). CDR3 in amino acids: CASSLAFTTAQETQYF. The CDR3 region has the DNA TGTGCTAGCAGCTTAGCATTTACCACAGCCCAAGAGACCCAGTACTTC.

The table lists this clonotype with many counts. This chain uses TRBV4-2 with TRBJ2-4, with 7 bases lining up with TRBD2. CDR3 length: 16 residues. V was pared by 0 bases and J by 8 bases, with 10 bases of the junction left unmatched. CDR1 and CDR2 from the germline V gene are LGHNA and YNFKEQ. The CDR3 nucleotides are TGTGCCAGCAGCCAAGATGGGGGGAGTGGGGGGGACATTCAGTACTTC. This encodes CASSQDGGSGGDIQYF.

This clonotype was seen at least ten times. This sequence joins TRBV6-1 and TRBJ2-7, with D hard to call. The CDR3 sequence is 15 residues long. The ends were cut back, 2 bases at V and 3 bases at J, with 14 bases in the middle. The germline V gene encodes CDR1 MNHNS and CDR2 SASEGT. The CDR3 region is CASSEYTASLYEQYF. CDR3 DNA: TGTGCCAGCAGTGAATACACAGCCTCACTCTACGAGCAGTACTTC.

This chain connects TRBV6-5 to TRBJ1-2, with TRBD1 matching 9 bases. The V segment lost 6 bases and the J segment 8 bases; nucleotides outside the gene matches: 10. The germline CDR1 and CDR2 sequences are MNHEY and SVGAGI. This CDR3 is 14 amino acids long. Here the CDR3 reads CASRSGTGSRGYTF. The CDR3 DNA reads TGTGCCAGCAGATCCGGGACAGGGTCTAGAGGCTACACCTTC.

This clonotype was detected many times. The chain uses TRBV7-9 and TRBJ2-3; D might be TRBD1 (6 bases). With 7 bases removed from V and 2 bases from J, the gap between germline ends came to 16 bases. Per the germline V gene, CDR1 is SEHNR and CDR2 is FQNEAQ (reference sequence). This CDR3 has 15 residues. The CDR3 sequence: CASTEQAGATDTQYF. In DNA, the CDR3 is TGTGCCAGCACCGAGCAGGCAGGGGCCACAGATACGCAGTATTTT.

This clonotype was recorded at least ten times. The chain joins TRBV6-1 to TRBJ2-5, with 7 bases aligning to TRBD1. This CDR3 has 14 residues. Germline V gene lookup returns CDR1 MNHNS and CDR2 SASEGT. The V segment lost 6 bases and the J segment 1 base; nucleotides outside the gene matches: 5. CDR3 DNA sequence: TGTGCCAGCAGCCCGGGACAGCTCCAAGAGACCCAGTACTTC. Translated: CASSPGQLQETQYF.

The V call is TRBV16, the J call TRBJ2-7; D is undetermined. Trimming stripped 0 bases from V and 8 bases from J, with 8 bases between. Germline V CDR1 and CDR2: KGHSY, FQNENV. This CDR3 region has 12 residues. In DNA form, the CDR3 reads TGTGCCAGCAGCCAATCCGCAGGACAGCAGTACTTC. Encoded protein: CASSQSAGQQYF.

This clonotype was detected many times. The gene calls are TRBV10-3 and TRBJ1-5, with D possibly matching TRBD1 (5 bases). The CDR3 is made up of 14 amino acids. The V gene's germline CDR1 is ENHRY and CDR2 SYGVKD. V was trimmed by 2 bases and J by 2 bases, leaving 7 bases between them. The CDR3 loop reads CAISEGGGNQPQHF. CDR3 nucleotide sequence: TGTGCCATCAGTGAGGGGGGTGGCAATCAGCCCCAGCATTTT.

This clonotype came up many times. CDR3 in amino acids: CSGSLTSGDTQYF. The CDR3 region has the DNA TGCAGTGGATCTTTGACTAGCGGAGATACGCAGTATTTT. The chain employs TRBV20-1 and TRBJ2-3; TRBD2 matches 9 bases. V was pared by 7 bases and J by 5 bases, with 7 bases of the junction left unmatched. The CDR3 extends over 13 amino acids. Germline V CDR1 and CDR2: DFQATT, SNEGSKA (reference sequence).

In its sample, this clonotype was seen many times. V and J are TRBV12-3 or TRBV12-4 and TRBJ2-3; D might be TRBD2 (6 bases). The CDR3 consists of 14 residues. V was trimmed by 3 bases and J by 3 bases, leaving 10 bases between them. The CDR3 DNA sequence: TGTGCCAGCAGTTTGGGCGGGGTGACAGATACGCAGTATTTT. Protein sequence: CASSLGGVTDTQYF.

This clonotype was seen more than once but under ten times. The chain couples TRBV6-6 to TRBJ1-4, with no clear D. The germline V gene has CDR1 MNHNY and CDR2 SVGAGI (reference sequence). CDR3 size: 16 residues. The V gene lost 3 bases and the J gene lost 5 bases, with 16 bases spanning the gap. CDR3 in amino acids: CASSYPWAGINEKLFF. CDR3 DNA sequence: TGTGCCAGCAGTTATCCCTGGGCGGGCATCAATGAAAAACTGTTTTTT.